The entry below describes one T cell receptor (beta chain). The antigen remains unidentified. This sample was included in a study of cytomegalovirus exposure and HLA in healthy donors. With 60 Vbeta and 13 Jbeta primers, the PCR was carried out. Repertoires were generated with immunoSEQ multiplex PCR, while TCRdb's copy carries only in-frame clones and drops some. The profile shows fewer than 20,000 clones, about 77% of them singletons. Study results and caveats: The Asian-associated ancestry cluster reportedly had fewer N-insertions than the approximately 670-donor mean in a later analysis. Productive status was seen about 87% or about 30% of the time for most TCR beta V segments in an earlier analysis. Presence/absence analysis assumed near-uniform sequencing depth across donors.

This receptor was identified in a man between 18 and 35 years old in good health and CMV-seronegative. Material for sequencing was PBMCs.

The CDR3 nucleotides are TGTGCCAGCAGCCAAAAAGGACAGGGTAAACCCTACGAGCAGTACTTC. It yields the protein CASSQKGQGKPYEQYF. The chain joins TRBV5-4 to TRBJ2-7; 8 positions match TRBD1. The CDR3 is made up of 16 amino acids. Germline-derived CDR1 and CDR2 are SGHNT and YYREEE (reference sequence). After removal of 4 bases from V and 2 bases from J, the junction contained 11 bases not matched to a gene.